The 8 T cell receptor beta chains reported below all come from one sample, sequenced in a study of regulatory T cells in long-lasting Graves disease. Library construction for TCR beta used iRepertoire HTBI primers and Arm-PCR of CDR3 regions. Using its own MiXCR run on the multiplex PCR reads, TCRdb lists one record per CDR3 protein. The sample contains 200,000 to 300,000 distinct CDR3 sequences, around 20% of which appear only once. As for time point: newly diagnosed GD, antithyroid drugs for less than 3 months. From RNA extracted from PBMCs, the TCR library was made. Material: peripheral blood mononuclear cells (PBMCs), obtained at new diagnosis, from a patient treated with antithyroid drugs. These receptor sequences come from a female donor with Graves disease.

This clonotype was counted many times. This rearrangement joins TRBV7-6 to TRBJ2-1; possibly TRBD2 for D (5 bases). This CDR3 has 13 amino acids. Per germline, CDR1 SGHVS and CDR2 FNYEAQ. The V gene lost 1 base and the J gene lost 6 bases, with 7 bases spanning the gap. For the CDR3, the DNA is TGTGCCAGCAGCTTAGAACTAGGCAATGAGCAGTTCTTC. It yields the protein CASSLELGNEQFF.

This clonotype showed up many times. The chain is built from TRBV12-3 or TRBV12-4 and TRBJ1-6; D possibly corresponds to TRBD1 (5 bases). V was shortened by 1 base and J by 7 bases, with 8 bases between the two germline ends. The CDR3 is 14 amino acids. In DNA form, the CDR3 reads TGTGCCAGCAGTTTAGAGGGGCGGAATTCACCCCTCCACTTT. Its protein is CASSLEGRNSPLHF.

This clonotype was seen repeatedly, ten times or more. V gene TRBV11-2 combines with J gene TRBJ2-1, with TRBD2 matching 7 bases. This CDR3 is 14 amino acids long. Trimming at V came to 5 bases and at J to 3 bases, leaving 4 bases not matched to a gene. Looked up from germline, CDR1 is SGHAT and CDR2 is FQNNGV. The CDR3 nucleotides are TGTGCCAGCAGCACCCGGGACTACTACAATGAGCAGTTCTTC. Translation gives CASSTRDYYNEQFF.

This clonotype was seen more than once but under ten times. This chain uses TRBV20-1 with TRBJ2-2; 8 positions match TRBD1. The J segment lost 7 bases and the V segment lost 6 bases, leaving 10 bases of the junction unmatched. CDR3 size: 14 residues. The V gene's germline CDR1 is DFQATT and CDR2 SNEGSKA (reference sequence). The CDR3 spells CSARKTGVSGELFF. The CDR3 region has the DNA TGCAGTGCAAGGAAGACAGGGGTTAGCGGGGAGCTGTTTTTT.

This clonotype was seen more than once but under ten times. The genes are TRBV20-1 and TRBJ2-1, with unresolved D. The CDR3 consists of 16 residues. V lost 0 bases to trimming and J lost 0 bases, with 12 bases between them. Germline CDR1 and CDR2: DFQATT and SNEGSKA (reference sequence). In DNA, the CDR3 is TGCAGTGCTAGAGATGAGCTGCTCAGCTCCTACAATGAGCAGTTCTTC. It translates to CSARDELLSSYNEQFF.

This clonotype occurred many times. V usage is TRBV9 and J usage is TRBJ2-5; D is perhaps TRBD2 (6 bases). Germline assignment: CDR1 SGDLS and CDR2 YYNGEE. The ends were cut back, 3 bases at V and 1 base at J, with 10 bases in the middle. The CDR3 spans 14 residues. CDR3 bases: TGTGCCAGCAGCGGTAGCGGAGTCCAAGAGACCCAGTACTTC. As protein: CASSGSGVQETQYF.

A note on this clonotype: This likely reflects a read error, since a far larger clone is one base away. This chain uses TRBV7-2 with TRBJ2-3; TRBD1 might be the D (5 bases). This CDR3 has 16 residues. Germline V gene lookup returns CDR1 SGHTA and CDR2 FQGNSA. For the CDR3, the DNA is TGCGCCAGCAGCTTGATGGGGCGGATTAGCACAGATACGCGGTATTTT. As protein: CASSLMGRISTDTRYF.

The chain recombines TRBV18 with TRBJ2-7; D tentatively fits TRBD1 or TRBD2 (5 bases each). Germline-derived CDR1 and CDR2 are KGHSH and LQKENI. The V end lost 0 bases, the J end lost 6 bases, and 15 bases lay between the germline ends. This CDR3 comprises 15 residues. The CDR3 is CASSPPIAGTGEQYF. CDR3 in DNA: TGTGCCAGCTCACCACCCATAGCTGGGACGGGCGAGCAGTACTTC.